The 6 T cell receptor beta chains below come from one sample, sequenced in a study of identical twins. A single record per CDR3 protein comes from TCRdb applying MiXCR to the 5' RACE reads. The table has 470,000 or so distinct CDR3 sequences, around 24% seen once. Separately, the same data were catalogued under a study of T cells expressing NK-cell markers.

Sequencing used CD4+ T cells sorted from blood. Source of these receptors: a young woman in good health.

This clonotype showed up many times. An end of the junction differs from the germline gene, which may be a read error. The genes are TRBV12-3 or TRBV12-4 and TRBJ2-6; 8 bases are a match to TRBD2. This CDR3 spans 17 amino acids. CDR3 coding DNA: TGTGCCAGCAGTGTAGCGGGGCTTAGCTCTGGGGCCAACGTCCTGACTTTC. This gives the protein CASSVAGLSSGANVLTF.

The V call is TRBV7-2, the J call TRBJ2-7, with TRBD2 matching over 7 bases. The germline gives CDR1 SGHTA, CDR2 FQGNSA. This CDR3 is 15 amino acids long. V lost 4 bases to trimming and J lost 2 bases; unmatched junction nucleotides: 8. The CDR3 nucleotides read TGTGCCAGCAGCTACTTAGCGGGTGGGACCTACGAGCAGTACTTC. It yields the protein CASSYLAGGTYEQYF.

The V call is TRBV20-1, the J call TRBJ2-5; 7 bases align to TRBD2. Trimming took 6 bases from V and 2 from J; bases not matched to a gene: 3. From germline, CDR1 is DFQATT and CDR2 SNEGSKA (reference sequence). This CDR3 has 12 amino acids. CDR3 bases: TGCAGTGCGGGGGGGGAGCAAGAGACCCAGTACTTC. Translated: CSAGGEQETQYF.

This clonotype was counted between two and nine times. The V call is TRBV6-1, the J call TRBJ2-7; D is perhaps TRBD1 (6 bases). The CDR3 consists of 14 residues. Germline-derived CDR1 and CDR2 are MNHNS and SASEGT. Trimming took 6 bases from V and 0 from J, leaving 12 bases between them. The CDR3 protein is CASSRGSISYEQYF. CDR3 sequence (DNA): TGTGCCAGCAGCAGGGGCAGTATCTCCTACGAGCAGTACTTC.

The rearrangement joins TRBV5-1 to TRBJ1-4; no definite D call. Looked up from germline, CDR1 is SGHRS and CDR2 is YFSETQ. This CDR3 comprises 16 residues. With 2 bases removed from V and 8 bases from J, the gap between germline ends came to 19 bases. The CDR3 protein is CASSLGSGGGSEKLFF. CDR3 DNA sequence: TGCGCCAGCAGCTTAGGGTCTGGTGGAGGGAGCGAAAAACTGTTTTTT.

This chain connects TRBV3-1 to TRBJ1-3; weak D call: TRBD1 (5 bases). Germline CDR1 reads LGHDT; CDR2 reads YNNKEL (reference sequence). The CDR3 sequence is 17 residues long. V was clipped by 6 bases and J by 0 bases, with 18 bases between them. The CDR3 nucleotides are TGTGCCAGCAGTCCGCGAGGGTGGGGCGACTCTGGAAACACCATATATTTT. Translation gives CASSPRGWGDSGNTIYF.